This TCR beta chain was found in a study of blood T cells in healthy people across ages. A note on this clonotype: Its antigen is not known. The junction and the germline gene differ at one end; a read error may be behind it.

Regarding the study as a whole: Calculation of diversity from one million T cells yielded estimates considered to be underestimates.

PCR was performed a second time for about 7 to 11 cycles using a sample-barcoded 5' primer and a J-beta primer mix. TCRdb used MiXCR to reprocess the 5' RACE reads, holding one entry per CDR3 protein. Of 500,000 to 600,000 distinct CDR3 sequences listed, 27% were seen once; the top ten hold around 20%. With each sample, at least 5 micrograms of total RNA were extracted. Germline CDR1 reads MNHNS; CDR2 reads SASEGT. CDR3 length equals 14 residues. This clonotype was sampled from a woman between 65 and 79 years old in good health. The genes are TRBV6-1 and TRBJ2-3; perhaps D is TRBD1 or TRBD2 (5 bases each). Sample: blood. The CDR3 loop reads CASSEVPGPSTQYF. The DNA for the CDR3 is TGCGCCAGCAGTGAGGTCCCGGGGCCAAGTACGCAGTATTTT.